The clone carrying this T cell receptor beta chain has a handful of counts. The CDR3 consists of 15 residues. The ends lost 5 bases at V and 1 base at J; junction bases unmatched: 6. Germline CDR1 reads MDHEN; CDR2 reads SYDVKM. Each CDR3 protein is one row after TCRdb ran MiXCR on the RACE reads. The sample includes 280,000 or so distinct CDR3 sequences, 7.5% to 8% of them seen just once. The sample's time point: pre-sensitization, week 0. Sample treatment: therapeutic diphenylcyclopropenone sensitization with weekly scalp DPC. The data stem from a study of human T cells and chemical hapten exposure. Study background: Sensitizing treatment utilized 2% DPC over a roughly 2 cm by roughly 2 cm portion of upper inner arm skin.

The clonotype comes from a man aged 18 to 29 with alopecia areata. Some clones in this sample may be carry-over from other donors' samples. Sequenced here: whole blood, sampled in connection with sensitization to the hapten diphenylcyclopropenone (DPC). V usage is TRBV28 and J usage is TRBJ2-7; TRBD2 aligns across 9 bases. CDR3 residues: CASSPGLAGSYEQYF. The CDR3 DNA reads TGTGCCAGCAGTCCCGGGCTAGCGGGGTCCTACGAGCAGTACTTC.